This entry lists 18 T cell receptor beta chains sequenced from one sample in a study of blood T cell repertoires in COVID-19 (dated by TCRdb to the early 2020s). Library generation was performed with the immunoSEQ multiplex PCR assay. TCRdb obtained this table from immuneACCESS and retained in-frame rearrangements with V and J assigned. These tables miss some clones; where compared with another copy, unresolved V genes account for less than half of the shortfall, and the remainder is unexplained. The sample table lists 20,000 to 25,000 clones, roughly 90% of them with a count of one. Of the sample, 25% to 35% falls within the top ten clones. Material for sequencing was peripheral blood. Receptors originate from a woman in her seventies with active COVID-19.

The chain couples TRBV11-3 to TRBJ1-6; 7 bases are a match to TRBD1. The CDR3 extends over 15 amino acids. J gave up 9 bases and V 3 bases, and 8 bases lay outside the gene matches. Germline assignment: CDR1 SGHNT and CDR2 YENEEA. The CDR3 sequence is CASSFTRGRFSPLHF. CDR3 DNA sequence: TGTGCCAGCAGCTTTACAAGGGGGCGCTTTTCACCCCTCCACTTT.

This clone was seen only once. The chain links TRBV19 to TRBJ2-3, with 8 bases fitting TRBD2. CDR1 and CDR2 (germline): LNHDA, SQIVND (reference sequence). V lost 7 bases and J lost 4; bases outside the gene matches: 13. CDR3 length: 16 amino acids. The CDR3 bases are TGTGCCAGTACCCTTGGGGGGGCTAGCGGGCCAGATACGCAGTATTTT. It yields the protein CASTLGGASGPDTQYF.

V is TRBV7-9 and J is TRBJ2-1, with D possibly being TRBD2 (6 bases). The V gene lost 1 base and the J gene lost 2 bases, with 15 bases spanning the gap. This CDR3 is 17 amino acids long. CDR1 is SEHNR and CDR2 is FQNEAQ in the germline V gene (reference sequence). The CDR3 region has the DNA TGTGCCAGCAGCTTAGACGGCGGGGCGGTAGCCTACAATGAGCAGTTCTTC. Its translation: CASSLDGGAVAYNEQFF.

CDR3 sequence reads: CASNRNGLSTDTQYF. The CDR3 DNA sequence: TGTGCCAGCAATCGTAATGGCCTGAGCACAGATACGCAGTATTTT. V and J are TRBV27 and TRBJ2-3, with D unclear. Germline V lookup: CDR1 MNHEY, CDR2 SMNVEV (reference sequence). This CDR3 has 15 amino acids. V lost 7 bases, J lost 0 bases, and 14 bases lay in between.

This clone was seen once. J is TRBJ2-7 and V is TRBV6-5; D is perhaps TRBD1 (5 bases). Trimming left V 4 bases short and J 2 bases short, with 9 bases between. CDR1 is MNHEY, CDR2 SVGAGI, per germline. The CDR3 has 13 residues. The DNA for the CDR3 is TGTGCCAGCAGTTGGTCAGGGACCTACGAGCAGTACTTC. Protein product: CASSWSGTYEQYF.

The J gene is TRBJ2-7, the V gene TRBV28; 10 bases agree with TRBD2. From germline, CDR1 is MDHEN and CDR2 SYDVKM. V dropped 6 bases and J dropped 0; count of bases not matched to a gene: 8. The CDR3 sequence is 16 residues long. Written as DNA, the CDR3 is TGTGCCAGCAGGGGTAGCGGGGGGCCCCCCTCCTACGAGCAGTACTTC. Protein sequence: CASRGSGGPPSYEQYF. Complete variable domain (other parts from reference TRBV28 and TRBJ2-7): DVKVTQSSRYLVKRTGEKVFLECVQDMDHENMFWYRQDPGLGLRLIYFSYDVKMKEKGDIPEGYSVSREKKERFSLILESASTNQTSMYLCASRGSGGPPSYEQYFGPGTRLTVT.

This rearrangement joins TRBV10-3 to TRBJ1-5; 8 bases line up with TRBD1. V dropped 10 bases and J dropped 5; count of bases not matched to a gene: 4. The CDR3 is made up of 12 amino acids. The V gene's germline CDR1 is ENHRY and CDR2 SYGVKD. Here the CDR3 reads CANGQGDQPQHF. The CDR3 DNA reads as TGTGCCAACGGACAGGGCGATCAGCCCCAGCATTTT.

The chain combines TRBV9 with TRBJ2-2; D is perhaps TRBD2 (7 bases). Germline V gives CDR1 SGDLS, CDR2 YYNGEE. V lost 2 bases and J lost 4, with 12 bases in between. This CDR3 comprises 15 residues. The CDR3 reads CASSVRGATTGELFF. The CDR3, as DNA: TGTGCCAGCAGCGTTCGGGGGGCAACCACCGGGGAGCTGTTTTTT. Together with reference TRBV9 and TRBJ2-2, the CDR3 gives the full variable domain: DSGVTQTPKHLITATGQRVTLRCSPRSGDLSVYWYQQSLDQGLQFLIQYYNGEERAKGNILERFSAQQFPDLHSELNLSSLELGDSALYFCASSVRGATTGELFFGEGSRLTVL.

The rearrangement uses TRBV6-5 and TRBJ1-2; possible D gene TRBD1, 6 bases. Trimming pared 6 bases from V and 2 bases from J, leaving 10 bases between. Germline assignment: CDR1 MNHEY and CDR2 SVGAGI. There are 13 residues in the CDR3. The CDR3 sequence is CASSKTGNYGYTF. The CDR3 coding sequence is TGTGCCAGCAGCAAAACAGGGAACTATGGCTACACCTTC.

This chain links TRBV11-2 with TRBJ2-1, with 9 bases identical to TRBD1. Germline CDR1 reads SGHAT; CDR2 reads FQNNGV. This CDR3 region has 16 residues. J gave up 8 bases and V 3 bases, and 11 bases lay outside the gene matches. The CDR3 bases are TGTGCCAGCAGCTTTGGGACACAGGGGGCTTTGCATGAGCAGTTCTTC. This encodes CASSFGTQGALHEQFF.

The J gene is TRBJ2-5, the V gene TRBV27; 9 bases are a match to TRBD2. The CDR3 length is 16 residues. CDR1 is MNHEY and CDR2 is SMNVEV in the germline V gene (reference sequence). The trim removed 2 bases at V and 2 bases at J, leaving 6 bases unmatched. The CDR3 is CASSLRRGGLQETQYF. CDR3 DNA sequence: TGTGCCAGCAGTTTAAGGCGGGGGGGGCTTCAAGAGACCCAGTACTTC.

This chain links TRBV10-3 with TRBJ2-7; the match to TRBD2 covers 9 bases. Germline CDR1 and CDR2: ENHRY and SYGVKD. The CDR3 is 16 residues long. Trimming removed 4 bases from V and 0 bases from J; junction bases left unmatched: 7. CDR3 protein: CAISGTSGLSSYEQYF. CDR3 nucleotides: TGTGCCATCAGTGGTACTAGCGGGCTTAGCTCCTACGAGCAGTACTTC.

The table lists this clone with a few counts. This chain uses TRBV4-1 with TRBJ2-7; D gene unclear. The CDR3 covers 14 residues. Germline-derived CDR1 and CDR2 are MGHRA and YSYEKL. V lost 1 base and J lost 7, with 14 bases in between. The CDR3 bases are TGCGCCAGCAGCCAAGGTGTGCGGAATGAGGAGCAGTACTTC. This sequence encodes CASSQGVRNEEQYF.

This chain connects TRBV18 to TRBJ2-7; D call uncertain. Germline values: CDR1 KGHSH, CDR2 LQKENI. Trimming cost V 1 base and J 2 bases, with 9 bases left between them. This CDR3 has 14 amino acids. The CDR3 DNA follows: TGTGCCAGCTCACCACTCTTTGCAGCCTACGAGCAGTACTTC. Amino acid sequence: CASSPLFAAYEQYF.

V and J are TRBV6-5 and TRBJ1-2; TRBD1 matches at 12 bases. Germline CDR1 MNHEY, CDR2 SVGAGI. The CDR3 is made up of 16 amino acids. V was clipped by 0 bases and J by 5 bases; unmatched bases: 4. Here the CDR3 reads CASSYSRDRGRYGYTF. CDR3 nucleotide sequence: TGTGCCAGCAGTTACTCCCGGGACAGGGGGCGGTATGGCTACACCTTC.

The chain employs TRBV29-1 and TRBJ1-4; D call uncertain. Germline V gene data show CDR1 as SQVTM and CDR2 as ANQGSEA. The CDR3 runs 14 residues. V was trimmed by 4 bases and J by 6 bases, leaving 15 bases between them. The CDR3 DNA sequence: TGCAGCGTTGTAGAAACCTACAGTGATGAAAAACTGTTTTTT. It codes for CSVVETYSDEKLFF.

The chain combines TRBV18 with TRBJ1-3, with 9 bases that match TRBD1. V was pared by 5 bases and J by 4 bases, with 6 bases of the junction left unmatched. Germline values: CDR1 KGHSH, CDR2 LQKENI. The CDR3 covers 15 residues. The CDR3 bases are TGTGCCAGCTCAAGTACCGGGACAGGGGGAAACACCATATATTTT. As protein: CASSSTGTGGNTIYF.

The chain recombines TRBV19 with TRBJ1-4; perhaps TRBD1 as D (5 bases). Trimming took off 8 bases at V and 7 bases at J, with 20 bases between the two ends. This CDR3 spans 15 amino acids. CDR1 is LNHDA, CDR2 SQIVND, per germline (reference sequence). CDR3 region: CASPNYDRECEKLFF. The CDR3 region has the DNA TGTGCCAGTCCTAACTACGACAGAGAGTGTGAAAAACTGTTTTTT.